A single T cell receptor (beta chain) is shown here with its context. The repertoire was sequenced with immunoSEQ multiplex PCR; TCRdb's copy has only in-frame clones and lacks some. The top ten hold 6.5% to 8% of the sample, which has around 36,000 clones, under 90% seen once. Germline V gene lookup returns CDR1 LNHDA and CDR2 SQIVND (reference sequence). The CDR3 is 14 amino acids. With 5 bases removed from V and 0 bases from J, the gap between germline ends came to 7 bases. The sample belongs to a study of T cells in localized non-small cell lung cancer. The sample here was peripheral blood mononuclear cells, taken before any cancer treatment. The origin of this receptor is a male donor aged 60 or older with stage II lung adenocarcinoma. V usage is TRBV19 and J usage is TRBJ2-2; the D is unclear. CDR3 in amino acids: CASSHTPNTGELFF. CDR3 in DNA: TGTGCCAGTAGTCATACCCCGAACACCGGGGAGCTGTTTTTT. Full variable domain (outside the CDR3, taken from reference TRBV19 and TRBJ2-2): DGGITQSPKYLFRKEGQNVTLSCEQNLNHDAMYWYRQDPGQGLRLIYYSQIVNDFQKGDIAEGYSVSREKKESFPLTVTSAQKNPTAFYLCASSHTPNTGELFFGEGSRLTVL.